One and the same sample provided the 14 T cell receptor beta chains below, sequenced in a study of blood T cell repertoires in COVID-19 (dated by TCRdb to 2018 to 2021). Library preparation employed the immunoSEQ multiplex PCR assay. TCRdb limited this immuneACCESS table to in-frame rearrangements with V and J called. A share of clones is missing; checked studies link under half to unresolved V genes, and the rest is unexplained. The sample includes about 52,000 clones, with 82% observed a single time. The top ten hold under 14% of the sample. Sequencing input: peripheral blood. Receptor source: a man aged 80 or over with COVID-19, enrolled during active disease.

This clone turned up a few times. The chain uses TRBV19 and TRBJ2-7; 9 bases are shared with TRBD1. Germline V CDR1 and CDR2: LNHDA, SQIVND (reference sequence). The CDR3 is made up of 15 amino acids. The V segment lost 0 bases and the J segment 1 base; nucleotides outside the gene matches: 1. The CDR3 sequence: CASSIDGTGSYEQYF. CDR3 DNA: TGTGCCAGTAGTATAGATGGGACAGGGTCCTACGAGCAGTACTTC.

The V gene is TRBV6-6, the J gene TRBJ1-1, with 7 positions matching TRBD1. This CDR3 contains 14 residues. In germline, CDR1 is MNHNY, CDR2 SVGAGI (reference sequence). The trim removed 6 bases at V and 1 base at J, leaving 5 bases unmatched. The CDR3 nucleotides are TGTGCCAGCAGGGAAGGGGGCCCGAACACTGAAGCTTTCTTT. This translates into CASREGGPNTEAFF.

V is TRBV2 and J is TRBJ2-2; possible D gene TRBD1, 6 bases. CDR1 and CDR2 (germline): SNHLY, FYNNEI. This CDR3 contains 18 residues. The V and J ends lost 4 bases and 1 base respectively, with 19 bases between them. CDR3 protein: CASSGDKGTSLNTGELFF. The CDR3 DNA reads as TGTGCCAGCAGTGGGGACAAAGGGACCTCCCTGAACACCGGGGAGCTGTTTTTT.

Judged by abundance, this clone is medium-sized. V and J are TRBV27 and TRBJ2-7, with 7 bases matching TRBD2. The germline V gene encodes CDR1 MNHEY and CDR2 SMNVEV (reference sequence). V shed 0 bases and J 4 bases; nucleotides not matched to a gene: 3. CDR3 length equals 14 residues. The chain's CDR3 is CASSLSPSGYEQYF. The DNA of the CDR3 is TGTGCCAGCAGTTTATCCCCTAGCGGATACGAGCAGTACTTC.

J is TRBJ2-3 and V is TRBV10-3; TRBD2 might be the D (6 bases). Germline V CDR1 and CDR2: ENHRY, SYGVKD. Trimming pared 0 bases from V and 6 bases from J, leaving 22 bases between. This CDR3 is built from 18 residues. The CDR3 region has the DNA TGTGCCATCAGTGAGTCGCGGTTTGAGCGGACTGGGGGGGATACGCAGTATTTT. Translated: CAISESRFERTGGDTQYF.

The CDR3 protein is CASSYNNRGRSSVRGYTF. The DNA of the CDR3 is TGTGCCAGCAGCTACAATAACAGGGGGCGGTCTTCCGTGAGGGGCTACACCTTC. The chain combines TRBV9 with TRBJ1-2; the match to TRBD1 covers 9 bases. This CDR3 has 18 amino acids. The V and J ends lost 4 bases and 8 bases, in that order; junction bases with no gene match: 21. Looked up from germline, CDR1 is SGDLS and CDR2 is YYNGEE.

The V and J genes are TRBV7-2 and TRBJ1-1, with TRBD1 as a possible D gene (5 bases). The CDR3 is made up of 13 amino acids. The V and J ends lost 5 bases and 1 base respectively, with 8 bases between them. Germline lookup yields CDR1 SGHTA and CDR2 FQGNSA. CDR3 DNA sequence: TGTGCCAGCAGCGCTGGACAGAACACTGAAGCTTTCTTT. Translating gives CASSAGQNTEAFF. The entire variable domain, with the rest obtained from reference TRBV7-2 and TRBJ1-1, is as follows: GAGVSQSPSNKVTEKGKDVELRCDPISGHTALYWYRQSLGQGLEFLIYFQGNSAPDKSGLPSDRFSAERTGGSVSTLTIQRTQQEDSAVYLCASSAGQNTEAFFGQGTRLTVV.

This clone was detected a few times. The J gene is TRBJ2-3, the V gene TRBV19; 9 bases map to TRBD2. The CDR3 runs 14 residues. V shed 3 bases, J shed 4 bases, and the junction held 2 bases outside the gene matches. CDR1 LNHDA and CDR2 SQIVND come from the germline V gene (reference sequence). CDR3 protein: CASSISGGADTQYF. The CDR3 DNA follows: TGTGCCAGTAGTATTAGCGGGGGTGCAGATACGCAGTATTTT.

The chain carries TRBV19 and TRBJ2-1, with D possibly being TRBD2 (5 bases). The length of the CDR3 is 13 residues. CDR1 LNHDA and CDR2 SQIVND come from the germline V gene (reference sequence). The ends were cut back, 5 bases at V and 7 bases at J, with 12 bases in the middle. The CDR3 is CASSPGLNNEQFF. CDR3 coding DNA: TGTGCCAGTAGTCCCGGACTCAATAATGAGCAGTTCTTC.

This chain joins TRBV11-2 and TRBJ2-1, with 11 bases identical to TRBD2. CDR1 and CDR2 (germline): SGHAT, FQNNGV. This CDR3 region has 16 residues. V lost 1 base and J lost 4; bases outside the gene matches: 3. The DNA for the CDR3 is TGTGCCAGCAGCTTAGTACGACTAGCGGGGTACAATGAGCAGTTCTTC. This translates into CASSLVRLAGYNEQFF.

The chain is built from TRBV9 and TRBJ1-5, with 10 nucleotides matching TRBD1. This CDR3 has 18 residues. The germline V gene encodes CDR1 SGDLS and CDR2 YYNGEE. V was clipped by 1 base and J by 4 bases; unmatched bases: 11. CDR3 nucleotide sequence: TGTGCCAGCAGCGTAATCTCCCGACCGGGACAGGGGAATCAGCCCCAGCATTTT. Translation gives CASSVISRPGQGNQPQHF.

The CDR3 region has the DNA TGTGCCACCCGAGGGGGTTCGGATAATTCACCCCTCCACTTT. Protein sequence: CATRGGSDNSPLHF. The chain joins TRBV10-3 to TRBJ1-6; a weak D match, TRBD1 (6 bases). The germline V gene encodes CDR1 ENHRY and CDR2 SYGVKD. V lost 10 bases and J lost 5, with 15 bases in between. The CDR3 consists of 14 residues.

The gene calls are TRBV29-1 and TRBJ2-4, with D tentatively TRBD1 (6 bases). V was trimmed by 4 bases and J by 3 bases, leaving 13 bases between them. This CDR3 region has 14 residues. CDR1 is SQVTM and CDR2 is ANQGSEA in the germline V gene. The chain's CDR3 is CSVGSDRDKNIQYF. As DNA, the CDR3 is TGCAGCGTTGGTTCGGACAGAGACAAAAACATTCAGTACTTC.

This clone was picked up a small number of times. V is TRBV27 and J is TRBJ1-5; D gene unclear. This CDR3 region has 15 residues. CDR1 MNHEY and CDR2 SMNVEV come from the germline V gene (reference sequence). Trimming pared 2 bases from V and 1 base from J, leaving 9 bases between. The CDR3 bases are TGTGCCAGCAGTTTAACTGGCGGAAGCAATCAGCCCCAGCATTTT. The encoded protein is CASSLTGGSNQPQHF.